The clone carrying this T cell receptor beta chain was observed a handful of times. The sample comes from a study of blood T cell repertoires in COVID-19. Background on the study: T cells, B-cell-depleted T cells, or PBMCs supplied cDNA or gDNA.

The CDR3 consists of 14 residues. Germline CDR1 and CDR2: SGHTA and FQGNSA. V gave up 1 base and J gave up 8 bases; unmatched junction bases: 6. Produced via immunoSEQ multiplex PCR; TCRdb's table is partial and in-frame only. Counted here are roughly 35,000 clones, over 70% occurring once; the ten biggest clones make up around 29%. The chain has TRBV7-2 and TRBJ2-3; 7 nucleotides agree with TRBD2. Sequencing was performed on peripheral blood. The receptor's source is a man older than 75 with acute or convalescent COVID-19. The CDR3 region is CASSLEAGTGTQYF. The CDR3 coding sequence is TGTGCCAGCAGCTTAGAAGCGGGGACTGGTACGCAGTATTTT.